The clone carrying this T cell receptor (beta chain) has only one observation. The sample originates from a study of blood T cell repertoires in COVID-19. Original analysis: Amplification with reference gene primers provided the estimates of nucleated cell counts. Profiled with immunoSEQ multiplex PCR; TCRdb holds only in-frame clones, not every one. Clone size and the V and J calls come from that table; the DNA yielded D and trimming. Among about 200,000 clones listed, around 84% were seen once. The CDR3 contains 14 residues. V shed 2 bases and J 7 bases; nucleotides not matched to a gene: 6. CDR1 is SGHTA and CDR2 is FQGNSA in the germline V gene.

Specimen: PBMCs or T cells enriched from blood (not recorded which). The clonotype comes from a woman between 40 and 55 years old with acute COVID-19. The chain combines TRBV7-2 with TRBJ1-2, with TRBD1 matching 8 bases. The CDR3 here is CASSLLRTGSGYTF. The CDR3 DNA reads TGTGCCAGCAGCTTACTAAGGACAGGGTCTGGCTACACCTTC.